This TCR beta chain is drawn from a study of molecular identifiers for immune sequencing clone quantification. Overall study results and limits: Effector cells had over 98% of their molecules in clones above 20 RNA copies, while naive cells had under 1%. Detectable among approximately 930,000 naive cells, according to reports, was Jurkat TCR RNA spiked in from one cell.

The CDR3 covers 15 residues. V was trimmed by 1 base and J by 3 bases, leaving 12 bases between them. CDR1 is MNHEY and CDR2 is SVGEGT in the germline V gene. As CD8+CD4-CCR7+CD45RA+ cells, naive CD8 T cells were sorted. This clonotype was detected ten times or more. Its antigen is as yet unknown. Previously described methods and listed TCR primers were used for bulk TCR libraries. TCRdb re-called the PCR reads through MiXCR, storing one row per CDR3 protein. The table includes 600,000 to 650,000 distinct CDR3 sequences, about 20% detected once. The sample consisted of naive CD8+ T cells from blood, with Jurkat cell RNA spiked in. Subset noted: FACS-sorted CD8+CD4-CCR7+CD45RA+ naive T cells. This chain joins TRBV6-2 or TRBV6-3 and TRBJ1-1; D remains ambiguous. The receptor was isolated from a human donor in good health. Some libraries in this study had Jurkat cell RNA spiked in. The CDR3 region has the DNA TGTGCCAGCAGTTACTTCGGAAACCTGGACACTGAAGCTTTCTTT. Amino acid sequence: CASSYFGNLDTEAFF.